This TCR beta chain emerged from a study of T cell responses to AZD1222 COVID-19 vaccine. Repertoires were generated with immunoSEQ multiplex PCR, while TCRdb's copy carries only in-frame clones and drops some. The repertoire holds 100,000 to 150,000 clones, approximately 88% seen once, with 4.2% in the top ten. Per the germline V gene, CDR1 is LNHDA and CDR2 is SQIVND (reference sequence). Trimming left V 1 base short and J 7 bases short, with 13 bases between. The CDR3 is made up of 15 amino acids. The receptor comes from an adult in good health. This material consisted of peripheral blood, taken on day 0 of AZD1222 vaccination. The chain links TRBV19 to TRBJ1-4; D is undetermined. The CDR3 DNA follows: TGTGCCAGTAGTATAGGGAAGAGCCTAGGTGAAAAACTGTTTTTT. It is translated as CASSIGKSLGEKLFF.